This TCR beta chain was retrieved from a study of blood T cell repertoires in COVID-19. Turning to the study itself: Acute-phase and convalescent COVID-19 samples originated in the United States, Italy and Spain.

Profiling relied on immunoSEQ multiplex PCR, and the TCRdb table lists in-frame clones only, not all of them. The profile shows a few hundred thousand clones, approximately 89% of them singletons. Germline assignment: CDR1 WNHNN and CDR2 SYGVQD (reference sequence). V lost 0 bases and J 10 bases, leaving 19 bases between the germline ends. The CDR3 is 16 amino acids. The clonotype comes from a man aged 25 to 40 who had recovered from COVID-19. Sequencing used PBMCs or T cells enriched from blood (not recorded which). The genes are TRBV10-1 and TRBJ2-1, with D tentatively TRBD2 (6 bases). The CDR3 coding sequence is TGCGCCAGCAGTGAGTCTGTGGCAGGGAGGTTAAGGGAGCAGTTCTTC. It is translated as CASSESVAGRLREQFF.